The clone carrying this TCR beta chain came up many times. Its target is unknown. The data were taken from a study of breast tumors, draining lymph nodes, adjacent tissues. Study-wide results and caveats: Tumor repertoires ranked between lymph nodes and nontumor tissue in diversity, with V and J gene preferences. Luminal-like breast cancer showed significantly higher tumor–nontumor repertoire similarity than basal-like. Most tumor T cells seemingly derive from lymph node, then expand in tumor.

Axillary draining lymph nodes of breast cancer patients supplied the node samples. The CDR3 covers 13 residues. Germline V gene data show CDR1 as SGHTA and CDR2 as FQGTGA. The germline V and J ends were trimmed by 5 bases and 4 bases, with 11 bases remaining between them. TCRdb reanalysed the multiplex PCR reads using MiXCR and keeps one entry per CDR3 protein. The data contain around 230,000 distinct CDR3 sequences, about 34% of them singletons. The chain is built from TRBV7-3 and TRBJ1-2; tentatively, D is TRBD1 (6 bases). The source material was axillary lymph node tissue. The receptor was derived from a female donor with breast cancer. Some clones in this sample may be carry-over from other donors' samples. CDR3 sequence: CASSLTTGYGYTF. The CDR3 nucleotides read TGTGCCAGCAGCCTCACGACAGGCTATGGCTACACCTTC.